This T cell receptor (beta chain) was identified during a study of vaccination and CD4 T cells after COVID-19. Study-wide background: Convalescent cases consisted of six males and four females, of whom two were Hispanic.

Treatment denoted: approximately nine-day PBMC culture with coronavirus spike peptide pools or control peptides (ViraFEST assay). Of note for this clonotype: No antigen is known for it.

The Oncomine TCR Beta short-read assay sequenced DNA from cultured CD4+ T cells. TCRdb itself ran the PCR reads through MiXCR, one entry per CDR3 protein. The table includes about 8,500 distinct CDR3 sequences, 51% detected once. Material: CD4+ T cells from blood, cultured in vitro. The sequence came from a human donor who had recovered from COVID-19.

DNA for the CDR3: TGTGCCAGCAGCTACGGACCGGGGACAGATACGCAGTATTTT. Translation: CASSYGPGTDTQYF. The chain has TRBV6-2 or TRBV6-3 and TRBJ2-3, with TRBD2 as a possible D gene (5 bases). The CDR3 totals 14 residues. Trimming stripped 6 bases from V and 3 bases from J, with 13 bases between. The germline gives CDR1 MNHEY, CDR2 SVGEGT.